The present entry profiles one TCR beta chain with its context. Its recognized antigen is unknown. No base-level quality is on record; no much larger clone is a single base apart. CDR1 MNHNY and CDR2 SVGAGI are derived from the germline V gene (reference sequence). From the cysteine up to the phenylalanine, the CDR3 has a length of 18 residues. Solely the CDR3 DNA is kept, with 54 bases framed from the first base. V lost 2 bases and J lost 2 bases, and the count of bases not matched to a germline gene is 8. Sequenced using an Illumina NovaSeq 6000. cDNA libraries for TCRalpha and TCRbeta were prepared by 5'RACE using constant-segment primers, with sample barcodes and unique molecular identifiers added. Trizol reagent was used to extract RNA from every sample. Amplification of the libraries took two PCR steps, and the second step added a second sample barcode plus Illumina TruSeq adapters. The libraries were sequenced on an Illumina NovaSeq using 2 x 150 bp paired-end reads. For the original study's pipeline: Demultiplexing of reads and collapsing into UMI-guided consensus sequences were performed with migec v1.2.7. Using mixcr v2.1.11, UMI consensuses were aligned to TRA and TRB V and J templates and then assembled into clonotypes. A clonotype was counted as expanded or contracted only when both edgeR and NoisET called the clonotype significant, with the noise models trained on biological replicates. edgeR calls used a false discovery rate-adjusted p below 0.01 and a log2 fold-change threshold of 1. As an exploratory analysis of dynamics, max-normalized trajectories of the 1000 most abundant clonotypes were examined by PCA with hierarchical clustering. Each responding clone was given a CD4 or CD8 phenotype based on the CD4+ and CD8+ repertoires, which had been sequenced separately. TCRdb trimmed the raw reads at Q25, called clones with MiXCR and kept productive beta chains. All rows with the same CDR3 protein become a single entry with the most common DNA and genes. Here the V and J calls rest on TCRdb's processing, not on the authors' analysis. In this sample the table shows around 410,000 distinct CDR3 sequences, around a quarter of which occur a single time. The ten largest clones represent around 12% of the sample.

Ficoll-Paque density gradient centrifugation was the method used to isolate PBMCs. The data were obtained in a study of T-cell memory formation after mild COVID-19 (dated by TCRdb to the early 2020s). Broadly, across the study: TCR sequence clusters from the two donors were found to be largely donor specific. In a couple of donors, T-cell clones that expanded and contracted after mild COVID-19 were tracked by sequencing TCRalpha and TCRbeta repertoires over time. Two young, previously healthy adult volunteers, one female and one male, were included in the cohort.

Overall study outcomes, separate from this receptor: Contracting CD4+ clones turned up mainly in the CM and EM memory subsets, whereas EMRA was where CD8+ clones were enriched. Clones contracting from day 15 to 85 had balanced CD4/CD8 phenotypes, while a second wave expanding from day 15 to 37 was biased towards CD4+. Some responding clones were detected in pre-infection memory, suggesting pre-existing cross-reactive memory T cells joined the SARS-CoV-2 response. SARS-CoV-2 specificity of the second-wave clones peaking on day 37 was not confirmed. Only a couple of mild cases were covered in the study, and larger cohorts including severe cases with pre-infection samples were considered necessary.

The chain uses TRBV6-6 and TRBJ2-3; 12 central bases correspond to TRBD2. This TCR was recovered from an adult woman who had mild COVID-19 (a few samples of this study predate the infection). The sample titles of this study are shuffled in the database, so cell type and time point are left out; the donor was told from shared clones. Sequencing was performed on PBMCs or a T cell subset sorted from them (not recorded which). The CDR3 in this case is CASSYPGLAGSVTDTQYF. The DNA is as follows: TGTGCCAGCAGTTACCCCGGACTAGCGGGATCTGTCACAGATACGCAGTATTTT.